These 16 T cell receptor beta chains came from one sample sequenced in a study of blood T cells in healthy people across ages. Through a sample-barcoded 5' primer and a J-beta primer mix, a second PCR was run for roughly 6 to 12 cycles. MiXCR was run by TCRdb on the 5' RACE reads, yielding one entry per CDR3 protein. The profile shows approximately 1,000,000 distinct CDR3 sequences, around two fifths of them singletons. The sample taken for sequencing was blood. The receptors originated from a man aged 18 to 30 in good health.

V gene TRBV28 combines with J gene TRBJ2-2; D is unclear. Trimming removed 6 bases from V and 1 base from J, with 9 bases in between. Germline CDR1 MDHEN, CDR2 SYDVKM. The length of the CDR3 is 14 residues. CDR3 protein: CASRPLRNTGELFF. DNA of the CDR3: TGTGCCAGCAGGCCGCTTCGGAACACCGGGGAGCTGTTTTTT.

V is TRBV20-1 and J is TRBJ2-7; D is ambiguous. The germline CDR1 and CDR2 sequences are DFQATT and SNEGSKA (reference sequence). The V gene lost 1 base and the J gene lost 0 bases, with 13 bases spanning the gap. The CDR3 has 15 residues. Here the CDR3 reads CSARVMGPTSYEQYF. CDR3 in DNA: TGCAGTGCTAGAGTGATGGGCCCCACCTCCTACGAGCAGTACTTC.

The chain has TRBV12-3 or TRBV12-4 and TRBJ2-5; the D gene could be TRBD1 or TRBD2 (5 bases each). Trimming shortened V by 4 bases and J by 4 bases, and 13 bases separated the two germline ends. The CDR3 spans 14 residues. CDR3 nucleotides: TGTGCCAGCAGTTCAGGGCCCCGGGGAGAGACCCAGTACTTC. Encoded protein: CASSSGPRGETQYF.

The CDR3 sequence: CASSPDGLAVGELFF. The CDR3 region has the DNA TGTGCCAGCAGCCCAGACGGGCTAGCAGTCGGGGAGCTGTTTTTT. The chain carries TRBV9 and TRBJ2-2, with a possible D match to TRBD2 (5 bases). The CDR3 has 15 residues. Germline assignment: CDR1 SGDLS and CDR2 YYNGEE. Trimming cost V 4 bases and J 7 bases, with 17 bases left between them.

CDR3 sequence: CASSQDGAGAQEKLFF. The DNA of the CDR3 is TGCGCCAGCAGCCAAGATGGTGCAGGGGCACAGGAAAAACTGTTTTTT. The chain joins TRBV4-1 to TRBJ1-4; possibly TRBD1 for D (6 bases). V lost 0 bases and J 8 bases, leaving 16 bases between the germline ends. Germline V lookup: CDR1 MGHRA, CDR2 YSYEKL. The CDR3 consists of 16 residues.

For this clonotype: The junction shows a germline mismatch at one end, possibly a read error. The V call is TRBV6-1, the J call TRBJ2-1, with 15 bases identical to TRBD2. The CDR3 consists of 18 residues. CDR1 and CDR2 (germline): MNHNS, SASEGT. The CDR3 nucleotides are TGTGCCAGCAGGCAGGGGGGACTAGCGGGGGGCTCCTACAATGAGCGGTTCTTC. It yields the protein CASRQGGLAGGSYNERFF.

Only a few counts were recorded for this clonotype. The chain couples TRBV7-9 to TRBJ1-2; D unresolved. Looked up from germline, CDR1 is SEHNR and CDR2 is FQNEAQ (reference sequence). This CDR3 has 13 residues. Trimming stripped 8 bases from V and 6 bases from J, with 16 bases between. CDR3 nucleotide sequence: TGTGCCAGCCGAATGCACCGGAAGGATGGCTACACCTTC. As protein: CASRMHRKDGYTF.

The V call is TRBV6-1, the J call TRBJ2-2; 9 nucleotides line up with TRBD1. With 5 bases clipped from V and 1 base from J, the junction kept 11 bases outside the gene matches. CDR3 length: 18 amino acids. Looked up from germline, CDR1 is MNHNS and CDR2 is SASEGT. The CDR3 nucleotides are TGTGCCAGCAGTCCTAATCCCTGGACAGGGGTGAACACCGGGGAGCTGTTTTTT. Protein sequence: CASSPNPWTGVNTGELFF.

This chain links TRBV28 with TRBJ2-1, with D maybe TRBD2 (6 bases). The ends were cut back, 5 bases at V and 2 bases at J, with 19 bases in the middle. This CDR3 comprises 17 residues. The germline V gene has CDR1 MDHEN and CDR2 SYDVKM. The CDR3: CASSVTGLQSPYNEQFF. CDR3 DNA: TGTGCCAGCAGTGTCACGGGACTCCAGAGCCCCTACAATGAGCAGTTCTTC.

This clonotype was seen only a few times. The CDR3 DNA reads TGTGCCATCAGCAAGGGGACAGTTGATGTAAACTATGGCTACACCTTC. It encodes CAISKGTVDVNYGYTF. The chain carries TRBV10-3 and TRBJ1-2, with 7 bases lining up with TRBD1. V was clipped by 6 bases and J by 2 bases; unmatched bases: 12. Germline lookup yields CDR1 ENHRY and CDR2 SYGVKD. The CDR3 is made up of 16 amino acids.

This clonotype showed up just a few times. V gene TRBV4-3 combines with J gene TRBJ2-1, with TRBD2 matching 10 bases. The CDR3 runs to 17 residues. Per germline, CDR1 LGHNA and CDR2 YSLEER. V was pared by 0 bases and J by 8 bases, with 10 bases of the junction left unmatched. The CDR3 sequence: CASSQDGSSGGGYEQFF. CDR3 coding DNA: TGCGCCAGCAGCCAAGATGGTTCTAGCGGGGGTGGTTATGAGCAGTTCTTC.

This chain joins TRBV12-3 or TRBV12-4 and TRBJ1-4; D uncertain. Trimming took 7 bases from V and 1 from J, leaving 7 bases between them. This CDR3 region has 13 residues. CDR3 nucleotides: TGTGCCAGCATGGGGTTAACTAATGAAAAACTGTTTTTT. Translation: CASMGLTNEKLFF.

Here the CDR3 reads CASSPRSLAGTDTQYF. In nucleotides, the CDR3 is TGTGCCAGCAGCCCCCGTTCTCTAGCGGGCACAGATACGCAGTATTTT. The rearrangement uses TRBV9 and TRBJ2-3; TRBD2 agrees at 7 bases. The junction had 9 bases not matched to a gene; V was cut back by 4 bases and J by 1 base. CDR1 and CDR2 from the germline V gene are SGDLS and YYNGEE. The CDR3 totals 16 residues.

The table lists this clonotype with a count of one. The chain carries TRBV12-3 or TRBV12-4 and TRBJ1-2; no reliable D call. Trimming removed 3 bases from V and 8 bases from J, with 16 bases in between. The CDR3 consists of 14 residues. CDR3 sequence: CASSFMMVGSGYTF. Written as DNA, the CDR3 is TGTGCCAGCAGTTTTATGATGGTAGGGAGCGGCTACACCTTC.

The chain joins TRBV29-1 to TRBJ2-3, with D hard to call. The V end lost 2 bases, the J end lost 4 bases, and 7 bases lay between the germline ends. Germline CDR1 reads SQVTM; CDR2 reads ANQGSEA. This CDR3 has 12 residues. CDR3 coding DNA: TGCAGCGTTGAATACGGGCCAGATACGCAGTATTTT. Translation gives CSVEYGPDTQYF.

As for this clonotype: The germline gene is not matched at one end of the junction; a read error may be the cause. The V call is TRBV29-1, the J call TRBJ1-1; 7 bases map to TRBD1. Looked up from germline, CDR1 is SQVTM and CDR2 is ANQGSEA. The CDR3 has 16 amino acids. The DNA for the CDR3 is TGCCGCGTTGAGGGGACAGCCGATCTATTGGGTACTGAAGCTTTCTTT. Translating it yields CRVEGTADLLGTEAFF.